One and the same sample provided the 24 T cell receptor beta chains below, sequenced in a study of siplizumab effects on memory and regulatory T cells. Clones were sequenced by immunoSEQ multiplex PCR, and TCRdb holds only the in-frame ones, with some missing. The sample carries tens of thousands of clones, 93% recorded once. Sequencing was done on a sample of CD8+ T cells sorted from blood. The receptors here all came from a human donor in good health.

This clone came up once. The genes are TRBV15 and TRBJ2-7; TRBD1 agrees at 7 bases. Germline V lookup: CDR1 LNHNV, CDR2 YYDKDF (reference sequence). This CDR3 spans 14 amino acids. With V trimmed by 2 bases and J by 0 bases, 1 base remained unmatched. The CDR3 is CATSRRDSSYEQYF. The CDR3 coding sequence is TGTGCCACCAGCAGAAGGGACAGCTCCTACGAGCAGTACTTC. The full variable domain, its missing parts supplied by reference TRBV15 and TRBJ2-7, is DAMVIQNPRYQVTQFGKPVTLSCSQTLNHNVMYWYQQKSSQAPKLLFHYYDKDFNNEADTPDNFQSRRPNTSFCFLDIRSPGLGDTAMYLCATSRRDSSYEQYFGPGTRLTVT.

The rearrangement links TRBV7-9 to TRBJ2-1, with 8 bases matching TRBD2. CDR1 is SEHNR, CDR2 FQNEAQ, per germline (reference sequence). V was pared by 5 bases and J by 10 bases, with 13 bases of the junction left unmatched. The CDR3 totals 15 residues. The CDR3 coding sequence is TGTGCCAGCAGCCCGGCGGGACTAGGGGCCTTGGAGCAGTTCTTC. This translates into CASSPAGLGALEQFF.

The V call is TRBV4-1, the J call TRBJ2-2, with D unclear. The V end was cut by 0 bases, the J end by 7 bases, with 6 bases between. This CDR3 has 13 residues. Germline loops: CDR1 MGHRA, CDR2 YSYEKL. CDR3 in amino acids: CASSQDFGGELFF. The CDR3 coding sequence is TGCGCCAGCAGCCAAGATTTTGGCGGGGAGCTGTTTTTT.

The V and J genes are TRBV9 and TRBJ1-4, with 7 bases that match TRBD1. Germline CDR1 reads SGDLS; CDR2 reads YYNGEE. This CDR3 spans 14 amino acids. Trimming at V came to 3 bases and at J to 8 bases, leaving 7 bases not matched to a gene. CDR3 in DNA: TGTGCCAGCAGCGCCCAGACAGGGCCCGAAAAACTGTTTTTT. This encodes CASSAQTGPEKLFF.

The chain couples TRBV7-9 to TRBJ2-1, with no clear D. Looked up from germline, CDR1 is SEHNR and CDR2 is FQNEAQ (reference sequence). This CDR3 has 14 residues. V was clipped by 5 bases and J by 6 bases, with 14 bases between them. As DNA, the CDR3 is TGTGCCAGCAGCCACCCCTCTAGGAGCAATGAGCAGTTCTTC. Protein: CASSHPSRSNEQFF.

The chain combines TRBV13 with TRBJ2-7; 9 bases are a match to TRBD1. The germline V gene has CDR1 PRHDT and CDR2 FYEKMQ (reference sequence). V gave up 5 bases and J gave up 4 bases; unmatched junction bases: 6. The CDR3 is made up of 14 amino acids. CDR3 protein: CASSAGTGNYEQYF. CDR3 sequence (DNA): TGTGCCAGCAGCGCCGGGACAGGGAATTACGAGCAGTACTTC.

This clone was seen once. The chain uses TRBV19 and TRBJ2-2; D is unresolved. Germline V gene sequence: CDR1 LNHDA, CDR2 SQIVND (reference sequence). With 8 bases removed from V and 1 base from J, the gap between germline ends came to 5 bases. The CDR3 runs to 12 residues. In DNA form, the CDR3 reads TGTGCCAGTCACCTGAACACCGGGGAGCTGTTTTTT. Encoded protein: CASHLNTGELFF.

The chain recombines TRBV27 with TRBJ2-7; maybe TRBD2 (7 bases). Trimming removed 3 bases from V and 2 bases from J, with 14 bases in between. This CDR3 is built from 15 residues. Germline-derived CDR1 and CDR2 are MNHEY and SMNVEV (reference sequence). The CDR3 DNA reads as TGTGCCAGCAGTTTTTCGGGGGGCGATACCTACGAGCAGTACTTC. Translated, it gives CASSFSGGDTYEQYF.

This clone occurred once. CDR3 DNA: TGTGCCAGCAGCCAGTACAGGGGGAGCTCCTACAATGAGCAGTTCTTC. Translating it yields CASSQYRGSSYNEQFF. This chain links TRBV11-1 with TRBJ2-1; 8 bases align to TRBD1. The germline V gene has CDR1 SGHAT and CDR2 FQDESV (reference sequence). The CDR3 sequence is 16 residues long. J lost 0 bases, V lost 5 bases, and 6 bases had no gene match.

The V call is TRBV7-2, the J call TRBJ2-1, with 13 nucleotides matching TRBD2. The CDR3 sequence is 14 residues long. The germline CDR1 and CDR2 sequences are SGHTA and FQGNSA. The V gene end was trimmed by 8 bases and the J gene end by 4 bases; junction bases not matched to a gene: 2. In DNA form, the CDR3 reads TGTGCCAGCCTGACTAGCGGGGGGTACAATGAGCAGTTCTTC. Its protein is CASLTSGGYNEQFF.

V is TRBV30 and J is TRBJ2-7, with 8 bases that match TRBD1. In germline, CDR1 is GTSNPN, CDR2 SVGIG (reference sequence). After removal of 2 bases from V and 7 bases from J, the junction contained 7 bases not matched to a gene. The CDR3 spans 13 residues. CDR3 loop: CAWSRGTGGEQYF. In DNA, the CDR3 is TGTGCCTGGAGTCGCGGGACAGGCGGGGAGCAGTACTTC.

This clone was seen once. The rearrangement joins TRBV7-3 to TRBJ2-2; D perhaps matches TRBD2 (6 bases). V shed 9 bases and J shed 1 base, with 12 bases lying between them. Germline CDR1 reads SGHTA; CDR2 reads FQGTGA. The CDR3 is 14 residues long. Written as DNA, the CDR3 is TGTGCCAGTTCGGACGGGAGGAACACCGGGGAGCTGTTTTTT. Protein sequence: CASSDGRNTGELFF.

The chain employs TRBV18 and TRBJ2-2, with D unclear. Per the germline V gene, CDR1 is KGHSH and CDR2 is LQKENI. The ends were cut back, 4 bases at V and 3 bases at J, with 9 bases in the middle. The CDR3 is made up of 14 amino acids. The CDR3 loop is CASSRDGYTGELFF. CDR3 sequence (DNA): TGTGCCAGCTCACGCGACGGTTACACCGGGGAGCTGTTTTTT.

This chain connects TRBV27 to TRBJ1-5; the match to TRBD1 covers 11 bases. V lost 6 bases and J lost 3; bases outside the gene matches: 7. This CDR3 has 16 amino acids. The germline CDR1 and CDR2 sequences are MNHEY and SMNVEV (reference sequence). The chain's CDR3 is CASRTGTGGTNQPQHF. The DNA of the CDR3 is TGTGCCAGCAGAACCGGGACAGGGGGGACCAATCAGCCCCAGCATTTT.

The rearrangement uses TRBV7-9 and TRBJ1-2; no reliable D call. The V gene lost 6 bases and the J gene lost 5 bases, with 31 bases spanning the gap. The CDR3 contains 19 residues. Germline values: CDR1 SEHNR, CDR2 FQNEAQ (reference sequence). CDR3 coding DNA: TGTGCCAGCAGTGAAGGTGCAGAACCCGCTTTTTGGGCCCTTTATGGCTACACCTTC. It encodes CASSEGAEPAFWALYGYTF.

V is TRBV5-4 and J is TRBJ2-7; 9 bases align to TRBD1. The V gene's germline CDR1 is SGHNT and CDR2 YYREEE (reference sequence). The V gene end was trimmed by 4 bases and the J gene end by 1 base; junction bases not matched to a gene: 3. The CDR3 loop spans 14 amino acids. The CDR3 DNA is TGTGCCAGCAGCCCCGGACAGGGGTCCTACGAGCAGTACTTC. This sequence encodes CASSPGQGSYEQYF. The variable domain in full, completed from reference TRBV5-4 and TRBJ2-7, reads ETGVTQSPTHLIKTRGQQVTLRCSSQSGHNTVSWYQQALGQGPQFIFQYYREEENGRGNFPPRFSGLQFPNYSSELNVNALELDDSALYLCASSPGQGSYEQYFGPGTRLTVT.

The chain uses TRBV5-6 and TRBJ1-3; TRBD1 might be the D (5 bases). Trimming pared 1 base from V and 1 base from J, leaving 9 bases between. The V gene's germline CDR1 is SGHDT and CDR2 YYEEEE. The CDR3 sequence is 15 residues long. The CDR3 loop reads CASSLLRGSGNTIYF. CDR3 nucleotides: TGTGCCAGCAGCTTGCTTCGGGGGTCTGGAAACACCATATATTTT.

The chain has TRBV5-1 and TRBJ2-7, with 9 bases aligning to TRBD2. The CDR3 length is 15 residues. V dropped 2 bases and J dropped 2; count of bases not matched to a gene: 5. Germline V gene sequence: CDR1 SGHRS, CDR2 YFSETQ. CDR3 loop: CASSLGLAGTYEQYF. As DNA, the CDR3 is TGCGCCAGCAGCTTAGGTCTAGCGGGAACCTACGAGCAGTACTTC. The whole variable domain, remainder taken from reference TRBV5-1 and TRBJ2-7, is KAGVTQTPRYLIKTRGQQVTLSCSPISGHRSVSWYQQTPGQGLQFLFEYFSETQRNKGNFPGRFSGRQFSNSRSEMNVSTLELGDSALYLCASSLGLAGTYEQYFGPGTRLTVT.

The chain employs TRBV11-2 and TRBJ1-2; 9 bases agree with TRBD1. The V gene's germline CDR1 is SGHAT and CDR2 FQNNGV. Germline trimming cut 6 bases from V and 4 bases from J; bases unmatched to any gene: 9. This CDR3 has 15 residues. CDR3 region: CASRPDRGRAYGYTF. CDR3 DNA sequence: TGTGCCAGCAGACCGGACAGGGGACGGGCCTATGGCTACACCTTC.

CDR3 in amino acids: CASSVGLVTGELFF. Written as DNA, the CDR3 is TGTGCCAGCAGCGTAGGTCTTGTCACCGGGGAGCTGTTTTTT. The chain carries TRBV9 and TRBJ2-2, with D hard to call. The V end was cut by 0 bases, the J end by 4 bases, with 7 bases between. The CDR3 runs 14 residues. Germline lookup yields CDR1 SGDLS and CDR2 YYNGEE.

V gene TRBV19 combines with J gene TRBJ1-2, with 7 bases lining up with TRBD1. The V and J ends lost 5 bases and 3 bases, in that order; junction bases with no gene match: 9. The germline V gene encodes CDR1 LNHDA and CDR2 SQIVND (reference sequence). CDR3 size: 15 residues. The CDR3 is CASSAQGRGDYGYTF. CDR3 nucleotides: TGTGCCAGTAGTGCACAGGGGAGAGGGGACTATGGCTACACCTTC.

About this clone: Distinct nucleotide sequences in the sample also encode this CDR3. V gene TRBV29-1 combines with J gene TRBJ1-1; D remains unclear. V lost 4 bases and J lost 1, with 4 bases in between. CDR3 size: 11 residues. In germline, CDR1 is SQVTM, CDR2 ANQGSEA. The CDR3 region has the DNA TGCAGCGTTGTGAGGAACACTGAAGCTTTCTTT. Its protein is CSVVRNTEAFF.

The gene calls are TRBV6-5 and TRBJ2-2; D might be TRBD2 (5 bases). The CDR3 spans 11 residues. CDR1 is MNHEY, CDR2 SVGAGI, per germline. The V end lost 6 bases, the J end lost 6 bases, and 5 bases lay between the germline ends. This CDR3 reads CASSGAGELFF. The CDR3 coding sequence is TGTGCCAGCAGCGGGGCCGGGGAGCTGTTTTTT.

This sequence joins TRBV4-1 and TRBJ2-1, with TRBD1 as a possible D gene (5 bases). Trimming left V 0 bases short and J 8 bases short, with 14 bases between. This CDR3 has 15 amino acids. From germline, CDR1 is MGHRA and CDR2 YSYEKL. The CDR3 reads CASSQEMGSRDEQFF. DNA for the CDR3: TGCGCCAGCAGCCAAGAAATGGGGTCCAGGGATGAGCAGTTCTTC.